This T cell receptor (beta chain) comes out of a study of T cell responses to AZD1222 COVID-19 vaccine. Background on the study: Combined were second doses at about 4 or about 12 weeks. Overall study findings and caveats: It should be noted that donors were predominantly white British and more often female, and clonal diversity was possibly underestimated. Sampling that yielded the repertoires occurred only after the peak T cell response.

In germline, CDR1 is SGHRS, CDR2 YFSETQ. The CDR3 is 13 amino acids. Trimming left V 4 bases short and J 3 bases short, with 11 bases between. On this clone: The antigen remains unidentified.

Assay: immunoSEQ multiplex PCR; the TCRdb copy retains only in-frame clones and omits some. Among 95,000 to 130,000 clones, roughly 88% were seen once, and the ten largest hold around 9.6%. Sequenced here: peripheral blood, sampled on day 0 of AZD1222 vaccination. The chain carries TRBV5-1 and TRBJ2-7; maybe TRBD1 (5 bases). This clonotype was sampled from an adult in good health. The CDR3 sequence: CASSLMGLYEQYF. Written as DNA, the CDR3 is TGCGCCAGCAGCCTCATGGGGCTCTACGAGCAGTACTTC. The entire variable domain, with the rest obtained from reference TRBV5-1 and TRBJ2-7, is as follows: KAGVTQTPRYLIKTRGQQVTLSCSPISGHRSVSWYQQTPGQGLQFLFEYFSETQRNKGNFPGRFSGRQFSNSRSEMNVSTLELGDSALYLCASSLMGLYEQYFGPGTRLTVT.